These 25 T cell receptor beta chains were sequenced from one sample in a study of shared clonotypes between healthy human individuals. Sequencing used immunoSEQ multiplex PCR; TCRdb keeps in-frame clones, though not all of them. The sample includes approximately 530,000 clones, roughly 95% of them seen just once. Sample: naive CD4+ T cells sorted from blood. Subset in this sample: CD45RA+ positively selected. The receptors were sampled from a young woman in good health.

This clone was picked up one time. The CDR3 is CASSPGQGILEQYF. CDR3 coding DNA: TGTGCCAGCTCCCCGGGACAGGGCATATTAGAGCAGTACTTC. The chain combines TRBV18 with TRBJ2-7; TRBD1 matches 9 bases. The CDR3 length is 14 residues. Per the germline V gene, CDR1 is KGHSH and CDR2 is LQKENI. V lost 6 bases and J lost 7; bases outside the gene matches: 10.

V is TRBV19 and J is TRBJ2-7; 12 nucleotides match TRBD2. The germline V gene has CDR1 LNHDA and CDR2 SQIVND (reference sequence). Trimming removed 6 bases from V and 7 bases from J; junction bases left unmatched: 7. The CDR3 has 14 residues. CDR3 region: CASRLAGGLYEQYF. CDR3 sequence (DNA): TGTGCCAGTAGACTAGCGGGAGGACTCTATGAGCAGTACTTC.

The rearrangement joins TRBV7-7 to TRBJ2-3, with D tentatively TRBD1 (6 bases). The CDR3 runs to 14 residues. From germline, CDR1 is SSHAT and CDR2 FNYEAQ (reference sequence). V dropped 5 bases and J dropped 1 base, with 10 bases sitting between them. In nucleotides, the CDR3 is TGTGCCAGCAGCCCGTGGACAGGCACAGATACGCAGTATTTT. It yields the protein CASSPWTGTDTQYF.

V and J are TRBV14 and TRBJ2-7, with 14 positions matching TRBD2. The CDR3 loop spans 15 amino acids. The germline V gene has CDR1 SGHDN and CDR2 FVKESK. The junction had 3 bases not matched to a gene; V was cut back by 4 bases and J by 4 bases. The CDR3 DNA follows: TGTGCCAGCAGCCTCGGGACTAGCGGGAGTTACGAGCAGTACTTC. Protein sequence: CASSLGTSGSYEQYF.

The chain has TRBV5-1 and TRBJ2-7, with no clear D. V was pared by 0 bases and J by 6 bases, with 13 bases between. The V gene's germline CDR1 is SGHRS and CDR2 YFSETQ. This CDR3 comprises 14 residues. CDR3 bases: TGCGCCAGCAGCTTGGGGGTCCTTACGGGCGAGCAGTACTTC. This translates into CASSLGVLTGEQYF.

This chain joins TRBV30 and TRBJ1-2; D is undetermined. The CDR3 extends over 11 amino acids. V was clipped by 2 bases and J by 2 bases, with 3 bases between them. Per germline, CDR1 GTSNPN and CDR2 SVGIG (reference sequence). This CDR3 reads CAWSKNYGYTF. The CDR3, as DNA: TGTGCCTGGAGTAAAAACTATGGCTACACCTTC.

The chain joins TRBV27 to TRBJ2-1, with 12 bases fitting TRBD2. The V gene end was trimmed by 8 bases and the J gene end by 6 bases; junction bases not matched to a gene: 11. CDR1 and CDR2 from the germline V gene are MNHEY and SMNVEV (reference sequence). CDR3 length: 16 residues. The CDR3 DNA is TGTGCCAGCGAGATCTACCTAGCGGGGGGGCGCAATGAGCAGTTCTTC. Encoded protein: CASEIYLAGGRNEQFF.

The V call is TRBV6-1, the J call TRBJ2-4; D perhaps matches TRBD2 (5 bases). In germline, CDR1 is MNHNS, CDR2 SASEGT. Trimming removed 5 bases from V and 6 bases from J, with 8 bases in between. There are 12 residues in the CDR3. CDR3 amino acids: CASSLAGNIQYF. CDR3 coding DNA: TGTGCCAGCAGTCTAGCCGGAAACATTCAGTACTTC.

The V gene is TRBV7-8, the J gene TRBJ2-7; 8 positions agree with TRBD2. Germline CDR1 and CDR2: SGHVS and FQNEAQ. The CDR3 loop spans 13 amino acids. Losses at the gene ends were 7 bases for V and 7 bases for J; bases not matched to a gene: 9. The CDR3 DNA follows: TGTGCCAGCACGGGACTAGGGCCGGGGGAGCAGTACTTC. Its protein is CASTGLGPGEQYF.

The genes are TRBV6-5 and TRBJ2-5; 7 bases map to TRBD1. In germline, CDR1 is MNHEY, CDR2 SVGAGI. The CDR3 is made up of 14 amino acids. Trimming took 5 bases from V and 5 from J; bases not matched to a gene: 8. The CDR3 nucleotides are TGTGCCAGCAGTACTCGGACAGGACAGGAGACCCAGTACTTC. The encoded protein is CASSTRTGQETQYF.

V usage is TRBV19 and J usage is TRBJ2-2, with D perhaps matching TRBD1 (6 bases). The CDR3 has 14 residues. V was cut by 8 bases and J by 0 bases, with 10 bases left in between. Germline CDR1 reads LNHDA; CDR2 reads SQIVND (reference sequence). CDR3 amino acids: CASATGTNTGELFF. CDR3 nucleotide sequence: TGTGCCAGTGCGACAGGCACGAACACCGGGGAGCTGTTTTTT.

The rearrangement joins TRBV5-4 to TRBJ2-7; D is undetermined. The V gene lost 0 bases and the J gene lost 4 bases, with 11 bases spanning the gap. Germline CDR1 SGHNT, CDR2 YYREEE (reference sequence). CDR3 size: 14 residues. CDR3 protein: CASSLETGRYEQYF. Written as DNA, the CDR3 is TGTGCCAGCAGCTTGGAGACGGGTAGATACGAGCAGTACTTC.

CDR3 protein: CASSSTGQGGTEAFF. The CDR3 DNA reads TGTGCCAGCAGCTCCACGGGACAGGGAGGGACTGAAGCTTTCTTT. The J gene is TRBJ1-1, the V gene TRBV7-6; TRBD1 agrees at 9 bases. The germline V gene has CDR1 SGHVS and CDR2 FNYEAQ. The CDR3 totals 15 residues. With 4 bases clipped from V and 5 bases from J, the junction kept 8 bases outside the gene matches.

This chain connects TRBV28 to TRBJ2-7, with D maybe TRBD1 (5 bases). The V end was cut by 2 bases, the J end by 2 bases, with 13 bases between. CDR3 size: 15 residues. CDR1 and CDR2 (germline): MDHEN, SYDVKM. CDR3 coding DNA: TGTGCCAGCAGTTTAGGGGCAGCTGGTACCTACGAGCAGTACTTC. Its protein product is CASSLGAAGTYEQYF.

CDR3 loop: CASTKQGANEKLFF. The CDR3 coding sequence is TGTGCCAGCACCAAACAGGGGGCAAATGAAAAACTGTTTTTT. The genes are TRBV28 and TRBJ1-4, with 9 nucleotides matching TRBD1. CDR3 length: 14 amino acids. J gave up 5 bases and V 7 bases, and 5 bases lay outside the gene matches. Germline-derived CDR1 and CDR2 are MDHEN and SYDVKM.

This rearrangement joins TRBV5-1 to TRBJ1-4; tentative D call: TRBD1 (6 bases). V was shortened by 4 bases and J by 4 bases, with 14 bases between the two germline ends. CDR3 size: 15 residues. CDR1 is SGHRS and CDR2 is YFSETQ in the germline V gene. The CDR3 reads CASSVRGGYNEKLFF. The CDR3 nucleotides read TGCGCCAGCAGCGTCAGGGGAGGGTATAATGAAAAACTGTTTTTT.

This chain uses TRBV4-1 with TRBJ2-5, with no clear D. Trimming removed 1 base from V and 1 base from J, with 10 bases in between. There are 15 residues in the CDR3. The germline V gene encodes CDR1 MGHRA and CDR2 YSYEKL. The CDR3 loop is CASSQGTTAQETQYF. The CDR3 bases are TGCGCCAGCAGCCAAGGTACGACTGCCCAAGAGACCCAGTACTTC.

V is TRBV13 and J is TRBJ1-1, with D possibly being TRBD1 (5 bases). The CDR3 length is 15 residues. CDR1 is PRHDT, CDR2 FYEKMQ, per germline (reference sequence). Trimming pared 0 bases from V and 4 bases from J, leaving 12 bases between. The CDR3, as DNA: TGTGCCAGCAGCTTAGGATGGGGGTCGCGCACTGAAGCTTTCTTT. It yields the protein CASSLGWGSRTEAFF. The whole variable domain, remainder taken from reference TRBV13 and TRBJ1-1, is AAGVIQSPRHLIKEKRETATLKCYPIPRHDTVYWYQQGPGQDPQFLISFYEKMQSDKGSIPDRFSAQQFSDYHSELNMSSLELGDSALYFCASSLGWGSRTEAFFGQGTRLTVV.

J is TRBJ2-1 and V is TRBV5-1; D ambiguous. V was trimmed by 5 bases and J by 0 bases, leaving 9 bases between them. CDR1 and CDR2 from the germline V gene are SGHRS and YFSETQ. This CDR3 spans 14 amino acids. CDR3 region: CASSHLNSYNEQFF. The CDR3 DNA is TGCGCCAGCAGTCATCTAAACTCCTACAATGAGCAGTTCTTC.

The CDR3 coding sequence is TGTGCCAGCAGTTTATCGTGGGTTTCCAGGGAGACCCAGTACTTC. Encoded protein: CASSLSWVSRETQYF. The J gene is TRBJ2-5, the V gene TRBV27, with D unresolved. V was cut by 0 bases and J by 5 bases, with 13 bases left in between. CDR3 length: 15 amino acids. Germline loops: CDR1 MNHEY, CDR2 SMNVEV (reference sequence).

The gene calls are TRBV28 and TRBJ2-7; perhaps D is TRBD1 or TRBD2 (5 bases each). V was shortened by 6 bases and J by 7 bases, with 19 bases between the two germline ends. Per the germline V gene, CDR1 is MDHEN and CDR2 is SYDVKM. The length of the CDR3 is 14 residues. Here the CDR3 DNA reads TGTGCCAGCAGGACAGCGGCCAGGGCCCGTGAGCAGTACTTC. Protein: CASRTAARAREQYF.

The rearrangement uses TRBV7-9 and TRBJ1-4; D is undetermined. Germline CDR1 and CDR2: SEHNR and FQNEAQ (reference sequence). This CDR3 contains 14 residues. V lost 3 bases and J 1 base, leaving 6 bases between the germline ends. Here the CDR3 DNA reads TGTGCCAGCAGCTTGCGGGTAACTAATGAAAAACTGTTTTTT. This translates into CASSLRVTNEKLFF.

The rearrangement joins TRBV6-1 to TRBJ1-5; 7 bases match TRBD1. The length of the CDR3 is 16 residues. The ends lost 3 bases at V and 4 bases at J; junction bases unmatched: 9. Germline assignment: CDR1 MNHNS and CDR2 SASEGT. The CDR3 here is CASSERYRGGNQPQHF. CDR3 coding DNA: TGTGCCAGCAGTGAGCGATACAGGGGAGGTAATCAGCCCCAGCATTTT.

This clone was observed once. The chain uses TRBV10-1 and TRBJ1-2, with 7 bases identical to TRBD1. The V and J ends lost 4 bases and 6 bases, in that order; junction bases with no gene match: 2. Germline V CDR1 and CDR2: WNHNN, SYGVQD (reference sequence). This CDR3 contains 12 residues. For the CDR3, the DNA is TGCGCCAGCAGTGGGACAGGCGATGGCTACACCTTC. The encoded protein is CASSGTGDGYTF.

The chain uses TRBV5-5 and TRBJ2-7; D possibly corresponds to TRBD2 (6 bases). Trimming cost V 2 bases and J 3 bases, with 15 bases left between them. Germline loops: CDR1 SGHKS, CDR2 YYEKEE (reference sequence). The CDR3 spans 15 residues. CDR3 residues: CASSFRDLRSYEQYF. CDR3 nucleotide sequence: TGTGCCAGCAGCTTCAGGGACTTAAGGAGCTACGAGCAGTACTTC.